The 18 T cell receptor beta chains listed next were all sequenced from one sample in a study of OX40 agonist ivuxolimab in advanced cancers. The protocol was immunoSEQ multiplex PCR, while the TCRdb copy is restricted to in-frame clones and leaves out a portion. The sample shows around 68,000 clones, roughly 84% of them seen only once. Source: CD4+ or CD8+ T cells sorted from blood, taken in a trial of the OX40 agonist ivuxolimab. These TCRs come from an adult with an advanced solid tumor such as melanoma, head and neck, liver or kidney cancer.

The rearrangement links TRBV4-1 to TRBJ1-2, with 8 bases aligning to TRBD1. CDR1 and CDR2 (germline): MGHRA, YSYEKL. The CDR3 is 15 residues long. V was pared by 3 bases and J by 5 bases, with 8 bases of the junction left unmatched. DNA for the CDR3: TGCGCCAGCAGCCAGAGAGGACAGGGCGGTTATGGCTACACCTTC. It yields the protein CASSQRGQGGYGYTF.

The chain recombines TRBV7-2 with TRBJ2-2; D is undetermined. CDR1 and CDR2 (germline): SGHTA, FQGNSA. The V gene lost 3 bases and the J gene lost 5 bases, with 10 bases spanning the gap. The CDR3 contains 14 residues. The CDR3 protein is CASSFLEGTGELFF. CDR3 DNA sequence: TGTGCCAGCAGCTTCCTAGAAGGGACCGGGGAGCTGTTTTTT.

This chain links TRBV5-8 with TRBJ1-6, with TRBD1 matching 8 bases. The CDR3 totals 17 residues. In germline, CDR1 is SGHTS, CDR2 YDEGEE. J gave up 5 bases and V 4 bases, and 11 bases lay outside the gene matches. The CDR3 spells CASSLPGQDIHNSPLHF. The CDR3 region has the DNA TGTGCCAGCAGCCTTCCGGGACAGGATATTCATAATTCACCCCTCCACTTT.

The chain joins TRBV7-9 to TRBJ2-5; maybe TRBD1 (5 bases). Germline V gene sequence: CDR1 SEHNR, CDR2 FQNEAQ (reference sequence). V lost 4 bases and J 2 bases, leaving 14 bases between the germline ends. The CDR3 loop spans 15 amino acids. Written as DNA, the CDR3 is TGTGCCAGCAGCTCCGACAGAACAGTACAAGAGACCCAGTACTTC. It encodes CASSSDRTVQETQYF. Full variable domain (rest looked up from reference TRBV7-9 and TRBJ2-5): DTGVSQNPRHKITKRGQNVTFRCDPISEHNRLYWYRQTLGQGPEFLTYFQNEAQLEKSRLLSDRFSAERPKGSFSTLEIQRTEQGDSAMYLCASSSDRTVQETQYFGPGTRLLVL.

The table lists this clone with a few counts. CDR3 in DNA: TGCAGTGCCAATCCCGTCTATGGCTACACCTTC. This translates into CSANPVYGYTF. The chain is built from TRBV20-1 and TRBJ1-2; D gene unclear. Germline V gene lookup returns CDR1 DFQATT and CDR2 SNEGSKA (reference sequence). The CDR3 runs 11 residues. V was shortened by 6 bases and J by 4 bases, with 9 bases between the two germline ends.

For the CDR3, the DNA is TGTGCCAGCAGCTCCGACGGGACAGGTTCTTATCAGCCCCAGCATTTT. Its translation: CASSSDGTGSYQPQHF. J is TRBJ1-5 and V is TRBV7-2; 8 nucleotides match TRBD1. The CDR3 has 16 amino acids. CDR1 is SGHTA and CDR2 is FQGNSA in the germline V gene. The trim removed 4 bases at V and 5 bases at J, leaving 10 bases unmatched.

This clone has a single count. The chain has TRBV7-2 and TRBJ2-1, with 9 positions matching TRBD1. There are 18 residues in the CDR3. The germline CDR1 and CDR2 sequences are SGHTA and FQGNSA. The ends lost 1 base at V and 1 base at J; junction bases unmatched: 8. CDR3 in amino acids: CASSLVYGTGMSYNEQFF. DNA for the CDR3: TGTGCCAGCAGCTTAGTATATGGGACAGGGATGTCCTACAATGAGCAGTTCTTC.

The chain uses TRBV15 and TRBJ1-1, with 7 bases that match TRBD1. The CDR3 is made up of 14 amino acids. V dropped 1 base and J dropped 3; count of bases not matched to a gene: 2. The germline CDR1 and CDR2 sequences are LNHNV and YYDKDF (reference sequence). The CDR3 sequence: CATSRGGTDTEAFF. The CDR3 DNA reads TGTGCCACCAGCAGAGGGGGGACAGACACTGAAGCTTTCTTT.

V usage is TRBV5-1 and J usage is TRBJ2-1, with D uncertain. V lost 6 bases to trimming and J lost 0 bases, with 10 bases between them. The CDR3 has 14 amino acids. Germline lookup yields CDR1 SGHRS and CDR2 YFSETQ. CDR3 nucleotide sequence: TGCGCCAGCACGTTTTCGGGCTCCTACAATGAGCAGTTCTTC. Translating gives CASTFSGSYNEQFF.

This chain connects TRBV11-2 to TRBJ2-7; 10 bases align to TRBD1. The CDR3 totals 14 residues. V was clipped by 6 bases and J by 0 bases; unmatched bases: 2. The germline V gene has CDR1 SGHAT and CDR2 FQNNGV. The CDR3 loop is CASSRDRGSYEQYF. DNA of the CDR3: TGTGCCAGCAGTAGGGACAGGGGCTCCTACGAGCAGTACTTC. Combining the CDR3 with reference TRBV11-2 and TRBJ2-7 gives the whole variable domain EAGVAQSPRYKIIEKRQSVAFWCNPISGHATLYWYQQILGQGPKLLIQFQNNGVVDDSQLPKDRFSAERLKGVDSTLKIQPAKLEDSAVYLCASSRDRGSYEQYFGPGTRLTVT.

The chain is built from TRBV7-2 and TRBJ2-6; TRBD1 agrees at 7 bases. V shed 3 bases and J 4 bases; nucleotides not matched to a gene: 3. The CDR3 has 15 residues. Germline CDR1 reads SGHTA; CDR2 reads FQGNSA. CDR3 protein: CASSLVGGGANVLTF. CDR3 nucleotides: TGTGCCAGCAGCTTGGTAGGGGGCGGGGCCAACGTCCTGACTTTC.

V usage is TRBV7-9 and J usage is TRBJ2-7; D remains ambiguous. Germline V gene data show CDR1 as SEHNR and CDR2 as FQNEAQ (reference sequence). V was trimmed by 5 bases and J by 4 bases, leaving 6 bases between them. The CDR3 contains 11 residues. The CDR3 region has the DNA TGTGCCAGCAGCCTTCATTACGAGCAGTACTTC. The encoded protein is CASSLHYEQYF.

The chain uses TRBV6-6 and TRBJ2-7, with D possibly being TRBD1 (6 bases). This CDR3 has 15 amino acids. The germline V gene has CDR1 MNHNY and CDR2 SVGAGI (reference sequence). Trimming stripped 7 bases from V and 3 bases from J, with 19 bases between. CDR3 loop: CASKRPGHNIYEQYF. In DNA form, the CDR3 reads TGTGCCAGCAAAAGGCCGGGACACAACATCTACGAGCAGTACTTC.

This chain links TRBV9 with TRBJ1-3, with TRBD1 identical over 9 bases. V gave up 4 bases and J gave up 6 bases; unmatched junction bases: 8. Germline V gene data show CDR1 as SGDLS and CDR2 as YYNGEE. The CDR3 spans 15 residues. CDR3 loop: CASSPGQGFINTIYF. Here the CDR3 DNA reads TGTGCCAGCAGCCCAGGACAGGGGTTTATAAACACCATATATTTT.

The rearrangement uses TRBV9 and TRBJ2-6; D ambiguous. The germline V gene has CDR1 SGDLS and CDR2 YYNGEE. Trimming removed 7 bases at V and 2 bases at J, with 4 bases between. The CDR3 is 12 amino acids. The CDR3 nucleotides read TGTGCCAGCGCCACTGGGGCCAACGTCCTGACTTTC. This codes for CASATGANVLTF.

The table lists this clone with a few counts. The J gene is TRBJ2-2, the V gene TRBV19; 9 bases map to TRBD2. The germline gives CDR1 LNHDA, CDR2 SQIVND (reference sequence). J was trimmed by 4 bases and V by 7 bases; bases with no gene match: 4. CDR3 length: 14 residues. The CDR3 DNA follows: TGTGCCAGTACCCTACTAGCGGGCACCGGGGAGCTGTTTTTT. Encoded protein: CASTLLAGTGELFF.

CDR3 region: CASSLLNGGGLETQYF. For the CDR3, the DNA is TGTGCCAGCAGCTTACTTAACGGCGGGGGGCTGGAGACCCAGTACTTC. The chain uses TRBV7-2 and TRBJ2-5; 8 bases line up with TRBD2. The CDR3 runs 16 residues. Germline CDR1 is SGHTA and CDR2 is FQGNSA. V shed 2 bases, J shed 5 bases, and the junction held 10 bases outside the gene matches.

The chain uses TRBV27 and TRBJ1-5; D unclear. Trimming took 6 bases from V and 0 from J, leaving 6 bases between them. The CDR3 has 13 residues. Germline V lookup: CDR1 MNHEY, CDR2 SMNVEV (reference sequence). The DNA for the CDR3 is TGTGCCAGCAGGGGGTATAGCAATCAGCCCCAGCATTTT. This gives the protein CASRGYSNQPQHF.